The sequence of this T cell receptor beta chain was determined in a study of T cells in localized non-small cell lung cancer. Study-wide findings and caveats: With higher T cell density in blood came longer overall survival. Uninvolved adjacent lung showed peak T cell clonality, exceeding tumor. Researchers found a median approximately 60 of the top 100 tumor clones in adjacent lung.

Clones were read by immunoSEQ multiplex PCR, and TCRdb kept only the in-frame ones, dropping some. The sample has over 40,000 clones, 75% to 90% seen once; the top ten hold approximately 18%. Germline V gives CDR1 MNHEY, CDR2 SVGAGI. V gave up 5 bases and J gave up 2 bases, with 10 bases separating them. There are 13 residues in the CDR3. On this clone itself: The antigen is undetermined.

Specimen: peripheral blood mononuclear cells, collected before any cancer treatment. This clonotype was obtained from a man aged 35 to 69 with stage III lung adenocarcinoma. This chain links TRBV6-5 with TRBJ2-7, with D maybe TRBD1 (5 bases). The DNA of the CDR3 is TGTGCCAGCAGTAAGGACAAACCCTACGAGCAGTACTTC. This encodes CASSKDKPYEQYF.